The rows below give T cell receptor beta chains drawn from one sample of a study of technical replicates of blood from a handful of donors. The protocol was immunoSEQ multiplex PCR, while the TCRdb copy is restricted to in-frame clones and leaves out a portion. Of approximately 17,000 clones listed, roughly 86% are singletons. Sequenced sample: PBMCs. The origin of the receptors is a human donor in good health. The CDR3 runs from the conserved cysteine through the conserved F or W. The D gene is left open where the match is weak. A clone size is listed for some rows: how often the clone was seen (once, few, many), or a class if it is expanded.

TGTGCCAGTAGCAAAGACAGGGGTGGCAATCAGCCCCAGCATTTT CASSKDRGGNQPQHF NA TRBJ1-5 TRBD1 TRBV19
TGTGCCAGCAGCTTTGTCGCAGCTACGGGCACCGGGGAGCTGTTTTTT CASSFVAATGTGELFF NA TRBJ2-2 NA TRBV12-1
TGTGCCAGCAGTGAAAGGAGGGGGGGGCCCTACTTC CASSERRGGPYF NA TRBJ2-7 NA TRBV6-1
TGTGCCAGCGGTCTCCAGGGAACTGGAAACACCATATATTTT CASGLQGTGNTIYF NA TRBJ1-3 NA TRBV28
TGTGCCAGTAGTCCCGGGACAGGGGGATCCTATGGCTACACCTTC CASSPGTGGSYGYTF once TRBJ1-2 TRBD1 TRBV19
TGCAGCGTTGAACAGGCCGGTGATACGCAGTATTTT CSVEQAGDTQYF NA TRBJ2-3 NA TRBV29-1
TGTGCCAGCAGTGAAGGAGACAGGGGGGAGACCCAGTACTTC CASSEGDRGETQYF NA TRBJ2-5 TRBD1 TRBV2
TGTGCCAGCAGTGTACAGGGGAACACCGGGGAGCTGTTTTTT CASSVQGNTGELFF NA TRBJ2-2 NA TRBV2
TGCGCCAGCAGCCTCGGGACAGGGGGCAGTCAGCCCCAGCATTTT CASSLGTGGSQPQHF NA TRBJ1-5 TRBD1 TRBV5-1
TGTGCCAGCAGCGTCGATCAGCCCCAGCATTTT CASSVDQPQHF NA TRBJ1-5 NA TRBV6-1
TGCAGCGTTCGTTCTCTCGGGAACACTGAAGCTTTCTTT CSVRSLGNTEAFF NA TRBJ1-1 NA TRBV29-1
TGTGCCAGCTACAGCGGGGAGACCCAGTACTTC CASYSGETQYF few TRBJ2-5 NA TRBV28
TGTGCCAGCAGCTCAAAGGACAGACTTTATGAAAAACTGTTTTTT CASSSKDRLYEKLFF NA TRBJ1-4 NA TRBV7-9
TGTGCCAGCAGCCTAATGGGGCTAGCGGGAGGAGCCGATACGCAGTATTTT CASSLMGLAGGADTQYF few TRBJ2-3 TRBD2 TRBV11-2
TGTGCCAGCAGCCGGGGAGTTTTGGAGACCCAGTACTTC CASSRGVLETQYF NA TRBJ2-5 NA TRBV16
TGCGCCAGCAGCCCCGGGGCGGGAGGGCCGGAGACCCAGTACTTC CASSPGAGGPETQYF NA TRBJ2-5 TRBD2 TRBV5-1
TGTGCCAGCAGCGTAGAGGGAGGGGACGCAACTAATGAAAAACTGTTTTTT CASSVEGGDATNEKLFF NA TRBJ1-4 NA TRBV9
TGTGCCAGCAGCCAACGCGGTGAGCAGTTCTTC CASSQRGEQFF once TRBJ2-1 NA TRBV7-9
TGTGCCAGCAGTAGGACAGGGTTGGGCACTGAAGCTTTCTTT CASSRTGLGTEAFF NA TRBJ1-1 TRBD1 TRBV4-2
TGTGCCAGCAGTGAATCCCAGGTCTCCTACGAGCAGTACTTC CASSESQVSYEQYF NA TRBJ2-7 NA TRBV2
TGTGCCAGCAGCGTAGCGGGAGGTGCCGGGGAGCTGTTTTTT CASSVAGGAGELFF few TRBJ2-2 TRBD2 TRBV9
TGTGCCAGCAGCCTACAGGGGCATCCCTACGAGCAGTACTTC CASSLQGHPYEQYF NA TRBJ2-7 TRBD1 TRBV6-5
TGTGCCAGCAGCCTGGGGGACAGTGACACAGATACGCAGTATTTT CASSLGDSDTDTQYF once TRBJ2-3 TRBD1 TRBV5-8
TGTGCCTGGAGCCCCGGGGAATTGTCCTACAATGAGCAGTTCTTC CAWSPGELSYNEQFF NA TRBJ2-1 NA TRBV30
TGCGCCAGCAGCCAACAACAGGGTATACAAGAGACCCAGTACTTC CASSQQQGIQETQYF NA TRBJ2-5 NA TRBV5-1
TGTGCCAGCACCATGGACATTGTAAAGACCTACAATGAGCAGTTCTTC CASTMDIVKTYNEQFF NA TRBJ2-1 NA TRBV5-4
TGCGCCAGCAGTGGACCGGGGGATACGCAGTATTTT CASSGPGDTQYF NA TRBJ2-3 NA TRBV10-1
TGTGCCAGCACTCCCGACAGGGGCCAAGAGACCCAGTACTTC CASTPDRGQETQYF NA TRBJ2-5 TRBD1 TRBV2
TGTGCCAGCAGCGTAGCGACCACGACGGGACTAGCGGGGGACAATGAGCAGTTCTTC CASSVATTTGLAGDNEQFF NA TRBJ2-1 TRBD2 TRBV9
TGTGCCAGCAGCTTACAGGAGGCAGGGACTTCCTACAATGAGCAGTTCTTC CASSLQEAGTSYNEQFF NA TRBJ2-1 NA TRBV11-2
TGTGCCAGCAGCTTAGTAGTAGGGGCGGCCGGGGAGCTGTTTTTT CASSLVVGAAGELFF NA TRBJ2-2 NA TRBV11-2
TGTGCCAGCAGCTTGTTTAGCGGGAGTGGGCCAGATACGCAGTATTTT CASSLFSGSGPDTQYF NA TRBJ2-3 TRBD2 TRBV5-8
TGTGCCTGGAGTGCAGACTATGCCGGGAGGCAGGAAGTCGGGCAGTACTTC CAWSADYAGRQEVGQYF NA TRBJ2-7 TRBD2 TRBV30
TGTGCCAGCAGCTTAATCGGGAGAAGGGCTGGGGCCAACGTCCTGACTTTC CASSLIGRRAGANVLTF NA TRBJ2-6 NA TRBV11-2
TGTGCCAGTAGTATGGCTAAAGTTTCTAGCGGGCCCAATGAGCAGTTCTTC CASSMAKVSSGPNEQFF NA TRBJ2-1 TRBD2 TRBV19
TGCGCCAGCAGCTCTCTTGGGCCAGTGAACACTGAAGCTTTCTTT CASSSLGPVNTEAFF NA TRBJ1-1 NA TRBV5-1
TGTGCCTGGGAGGGACAGGGGCCAGATGGCTACACCTTC CAWEGQGPDGYTF NA TRBJ1-2 TRBD1 TRBV30
TGTGCCAGCATTGTCGGGACCCAGTACTTC CASIVGTQYF NA TRBJ2-5 NA TRBV2
TGTGCCAGCCTGGTGGGACAGGGGTCTCTCGAGATGGGGGAGCAGTACTTC CASLVGQGSLEMGEQYF NA TRBJ2-7 TRBD1 TRBV25-1
TGCAGCGTTGAGACAGGGTTCCGCACAGATACGCAGTATTTT CSVETGFRTDTQYF NA TRBJ2-3 TRBD1 TRBV29-1
TGTGCCAGCAGTGAAAGGGGGCGATTGACGGAGACCCAGTACTTC CASSERGRLTETQYF NA TRBJ2-5 TRBD1 TRBV2
TGCGCCAGCAGACAGGACACAACTAACTATGGCTACACCTTC CASRQDTTNYGYTF few TRBJ1-2 NA TRBV5-1
TGTGCCAGCAGCTTTGTGGGAGGGCTGTATCGGGAGCAGTACTTC CASSFVGGLYREQYF NA TRBJ2-7 TRBD2 TRBV5-6
TGCGCCAGCAGCCTAACAACTAATGAAAAACTGTTTTTT CASSLTTNEKLFF NA TRBJ1-4 NA TRBV4-1
TGTGCCTGGGTTCGGGGAGTCTACAATGAGCAGTTCTTC CAWVRGVYNEQFF NA TRBJ2-1 NA TRBV30
TGTGCCAGCAACCACCTCGGGACAGGGGGAGAAAAACTGTTTTTT CASNHLGTGGEKLFF NA TRBJ1-4 TRBD1 TRBV7-2
TGTGCCAGTACTCCTCTTCCGACAGTTTACAATGAGCAGTTCTTC CASTPLPTVYNEQFF few TRBJ2-1 NA TRBV27
TGTTCCTCCTACGGGGGGGATATTCTAGATGAGCAGTTCTTC CSSYGGDILDEQFF NA TRBJ2-1 TRBD2 TRBV27
TGCGCCAGCAGCAGTAGCGGGCCCGACTACAATGAGCAGTTCTTC CASSSSGPDYNEQFF NA TRBJ2-1 TRBD2 TRBV5-1
TGCACCAGCAGCCAAGCTCTAGCGGGAGGGCCTCGAGATACGCAGTATTTT CTSSQALAGGPRDTQYF NA TRBJ2-3 NA TRBV1
TGTGCCAGCAGCGCACCAGGGGAGAGGTACGAGCAGTACTTC CASSAPGERYEQYF NA TRBJ2-7 NA TRBV9
TGCGCCAGCAGCTTGGCCCGCGGGGGGGCTCTGGCAGATACGCAGTATTTT CASSLARGGALADTQYF once TRBJ2-3 TRBD2 TRBV5-1
TGTGCCAGTAGTATTCGGGGAGGCATTGAAAAACTGTTTTTT CASSIRGGIEKLFF NA TRBJ1-4 NA TRBV19
TGCGCCAGCAGCTTGTTCAAGGGTTTTGGACTAACCTACAATGAGCAGTTCTTC CASSLFKGFGLTYNEQFF NA TRBJ2-1 NA TRBV5-1
TGTGCCAGCAGCTACGGACAGGGGAGTCAGCCCCAGCATTTT CASSYGQGSQPQHF NA TRBJ1-5 TRBD1 TRBV28
TGTGCCAGCAGTGAGTCCAGGGATGAAAAACTGTTTTTT CASSESRDEKLFF once TRBJ1-4 NA TRBV2
TGCAGCGTTGCGGGGGGGAGCTCTGGAAACACCATATATTTT CSVAGGSSGNTIYF NA TRBJ1-3 NA TRBV29-1
TGCAGCGCCGGGAGGGAGGTGGGCTATGGCTACACCTTC CSAGREVGYGYTF NA TRBJ1-2 NA TRBV29-1